Presented here are 26 T cell receptor beta chains from one specimen sequenced in a study of vaccination and CD4 T cells after COVID-19. Noted treatment: roughly 10-day PBMC culture with coronavirus spike peptide pools or control peptides (ViraFEST assay). No antigen has been assigned to these receptors. The assay that was used to sequence DNA from cultured CD4+ T cells was the Oncomine TCR Beta short-read assay. TCRdb reprocessed the PCR reads with MiXCR, giving one entry per CDR3 protein. The table includes approximately 12,000 distinct CDR3 sequences, 20% to 25% detected once. The source was CD4+ T cells from blood, cultured in vitro, collected before SARS-CoV-2 vaccination. These receptors were taken from a human donor who received a COVID-19 vaccine.

The chain is built from TRBV19 and TRBJ1-5; TRBD1 matches at 8 bases. Per germline, CDR1 LNHDA and CDR2 SQIVND (reference sequence). The trim removed 6 bases at V and 4 bases at J, leaving 14 bases unmatched. The CDR3 has 17 residues. As DNA, the CDR3 is TGTGCCAGTAGCACCAGACAGGGGAGGGGACAGAATCAGCCCCAGCATTTT. Protein: CASSTRQGRGQNQPQHF.

The V call is TRBV20-1, the J call TRBJ2-3; TRBD2 aligns across 8 bases. Germline CDR1 DFQATT, CDR2 SNEGSKA (reference sequence). This CDR3 region has 14 residues. With 3 bases clipped from V and 7 bases from J, the junction kept 9 bases outside the gene matches. In DNA form, the CDR3 reads TGCAGTGCTAGTCCTACGGGGGGGGCGAATACGCAGTATTTT. This codes for CSASPTGGANTQYF.

The chain links TRBV5-8 to TRBJ1-1, with TRBD1 identical over 10 bases. The junction had 11 bases not matched to a gene; V was cut back by 1 base and J by 5 bases. Germline V gene lookup returns CDR1 SGHTS and CDR2 YDEGEE. This CDR3 comprises 17 residues. Written as DNA, the CDR3 is TGTGCCAGCAGCTTGAGACAGGGGGCCCCGAGGATGACTGAAGCTTTCTTT. It is translated as CASSLRQGAPRMTEAFF. The full variable domain, completed using reference TRBV5-8 and TRBJ1-1, is EAGVTQSPTHLIKTRGQQATLRCSPISGHTSVYWYQQALGLGLQFLLWYDEGEERNRGNFPPRFSGRQFPNYSSELNVNALELEDSALYLCASSLRQGAPRMTEAFFGQGTRLTVV.

By share, this clonotype counts as medium-sized. The chain joins TRBV6-1 to TRBJ1-2; 8 bases fit TRBD1. This CDR3 contains 15 residues. The V and J ends lost 3 bases and 3 bases, in that order; junction bases with no gene match: 6. Germline V lookup: CDR1 MNHNS, CDR2 SASEGT. In DNA form, the CDR3 reads TGTGCCAGCAGTGATGGGCAGGGGGCCTACTATGGCTACACCTTC. As protein: CASSDGQGAYYGYTF.

The rearrangement uses TRBV24-1 and TRBJ2-3; D remains ambiguous. Trimming took 3 bases from V and 6 from J, leaving 9 bases between them. Per the germline V gene, CDR1 is KGHDR and CDR2 is SFDVKD. The CDR3 totals 13 residues. The CDR3 sequence is CATSDDPADTQYF. The DNA of the CDR3 is TGTGCCACCAGTGATGACCCGGCGGATACGCAGTATTTT.

By frequency in the sample, this clonotype is medium-sized (0.01 to 0.1%). The chain employs TRBV20-1 and TRBJ1-4, with 8 bases fitting TRBD1. The V gene end was trimmed by 3 bases and the J gene end by 8 bases; junction bases not matched to a gene: 8. Germline CDR1 is DFQATT and CDR2 is SNEGSKA (reference sequence). This CDR3 region has 14 residues. The CDR3 reads CSASRDRIGEKLFF. For the CDR3, the DNA is TGCAGTGCTAGCCGGGACAGGATTGGGGAAAAACTGTTTTTT.

This clonotype was seen a few times. V gene TRBV5-4 combines with J gene TRBJ1-2; perhaps TRBD1 as D (6 bases). Trimming pared 0 bases from V and 2 bases from J, leaving 14 bases between. The CDR3 sequence is 16 residues long. Germline assignment: CDR1 SGHNT and CDR2 YYREEE (reference sequence). In DNA, the CDR3 is TGTGCCAGCAGCTTGGCCCCTGAGGGGGGGAACTATGGCTACACCTTC. Protein sequence: CASSLAPEGGNYGYTF.

This chain joins TRBV7-9 and TRBJ1-1; TRBD1 matches 8 bases. CDR1 is SEHNR, CDR2 FQNEAQ, per germline (reference sequence). The CDR3 has 16 residues. V was clipped by 5 bases and J by 7 bases; unmatched bases: 15. The CDR3: CASSRSDPTGTGEAFF. As DNA, the CDR3 is TGTGCCAGCAGCCGATCAGATCCAACCGGGACAGGTGAAGCTTTCTTT.

Only one count was recorded for this clonotype. The CDR3 nucleotides read TGCAGCGTTGAAAGGGGACAGGGCTACGAGCAGTACTTC. This gives the protein CSVERGQGYEQYF. The chain has TRBV29-1 and TRBJ2-7; 9 bases match TRBD1. The CDR3 runs to 13 residues. In germline, CDR1 is SQVTM, CDR2 ANQGSEA. V was clipped by 2 bases and J by 3 bases; unmatched bases: 2.

The chain couples TRBV7-6 to TRBJ2-1; possibly TRBD1 or TRBD2 for D (6 bases each). The CDR3 extends over 16 amino acids. Trimming removed 5 bases at V and 8 bases at J, with 22 bases between. CDR1 is SGHVS, CDR2 FNYEAQ, per germline. CDR3 DNA: TGTGCCAGCAGCACTCCGTGGGGGGCCGCCCGCGATGAGCAGTTCTTC. Protein: CASSTPWGAARDEQFF. Full variable domain (remainder filled in from reference TRBV7-6 and TRBJ2-1): GAGVSQSPRYKVTKRGQDVALRCDPISGHVSLYWYRQALGQGPEFLTYFNYEAQQDKSGLPNDRFSAERPEGSISTLTIQRTEQRDSAMYRCASSTPWGAARDEQFFGPGTRLTVL.

The V call is TRBV24-1, the J call TRBJ1-3, with 9 nucleotides matching TRBD1. V dropped 5 bases and J dropped 4; count of bases not matched to a gene: 8. CDR3 length equals 16 residues. Germline CDR1 is KGHDR and CDR2 is SFDVKD. CDR3 residues: CATSGTGVISGNTIYF. The DNA for the CDR3 is TGTGCCACCAGTGGGACAGGGGTAATTTCGGGAAACACCATATATTTT.

The chain joins TRBV24-1 to TRBJ2-7; D unclear. Germline assignment: CDR1 KGHDR and CDR2 SFDVKD. This CDR3 region has 13 residues. The ends were cut back, 3 bases at V and 4 bases at J, with 9 bases in the middle. The CDR3 region has the DNA TGTGCCACCAGTGATGAGCCTTGGTACGAGCAGTACTTC. Its protein is CATSDEPWYEQYF.

Only a few counts were recorded for this clonotype. V usage is TRBV6-2 or TRBV6-3 and J usage is TRBJ2-7; 11 bases align to TRBD2. V was clipped by 6 bases and J by 1 base; unmatched bases: 5. The CDR3 extends over 15 amino acids. Per the germline V gene, CDR1 is MNHEY and CDR2 is SVGEGT. The CDR3 bases are TGTGCCAGCAGCTTCCTAGCGGGGGGTTCCTACGAGCAGTACTTC. It yields the protein CASSFLAGGSYEQYF.

This rearrangement joins TRBV12-3 or TRBV12-4 to TRBJ1-6, with no clear D. The CDR3 length is 15 residues. The ends were cut back, 6 bases at V and 1 base at J, with 10 bases in the middle. Here the CDR3 DNA reads TGTGCCAGCAGCTTCCGCCAGTCCTATAATTCACCCCTCCACTTT. It yields the protein CASSFRQSYNSPLHF.

The chain uses TRBV7-6 and TRBJ2-3, with TRBD2 identical over 12 bases. V shed 0 bases, J shed 0 bases, and the junction held 4 bases outside the gene matches. This CDR3 is built from 18 residues. Germline CDR1 is SGHVS and CDR2 is FNYEAQ. The CDR3 is CASSLAPSGGASTDTQYF. CDR3 bases: TGTGCCAGCAGCTTAGCTCCTAGCGGGGGGGCCAGCACAGATACGCAGTATTTT.

This clonotype qualifies as medium-sized. This chain uses TRBV7-8 with TRBJ1-5; 10 bases line up with TRBD1. There are 16 residues in the CDR3. Trimming removed 1 base from V and 5 bases from J; junction bases left unmatched: 5. CDR1 is SGHVS and CDR2 is FQNEAQ in the germline V gene. This chain's CDR3 is CASSLGGTGAHQPQHF. The DNA for the CDR3 is TGTGCCAGCAGCTTAGGCGGGACAGGGGCTCATCAGCCCCAGCATTTT. The complete variable domain, with remaining parts taken from reference TRBV7-8 and TRBJ1-5, reads GAGVSQSPRYKVAKRGQDVALRCDPISGHVSLFWYQQALGQGPEFLTYFQNEAQLDKSGLPSDRFFAERPEGSVSTLKIQRTQQEDSAVYLCASSLGGTGAHQPQHFGDGTRLSIL.

The CDR3 loop is CASSSRASGGTDTQYF. CDR3 DNA sequence: TGCGCCAGCAGCTCGCGGGCTAGCGGGGGCACAGATACGCAGTATTTT. The chain uses TRBV5-1 and TRBJ2-3, with 9 bases matching TRBD2. With 3 bases clipped from V and 1 base from J, the junction kept 6 bases outside the gene matches. There are 16 residues in the CDR3. The germline V gene encodes CDR1 SGHRS and CDR2 YFSETQ.

CDR3 in DNA: TGCAGTGCTGCTGGGACAGGTGGTGACGAGCAGTACTTC. Its translation: CSAAGTGGDEQYF. The V call is TRBV20-1, the J call TRBJ2-7; 8 nucleotides align to TRBD1. CDR1 DFQATT and CDR2 SNEGSKA come from the germline V gene (reference sequence). The CDR3 covers 13 residues. Trimming at V came to 5 bases and at J to 5 bases, leaving 8 bases not matched to a gene.

This clonotype was observed a handful of times. The V and J genes are TRBV7-9 and TRBJ2-7; maybe TRBD2 (5 bases). CDR1 is SEHNR and CDR2 is FQNEAQ in the germline V gene (reference sequence). This CDR3 has 14 residues. Trimming removed 1 base at V and 2 bases at J, with 9 bases between. DNA for the CDR3: TGTGCCAGCAGCTTAGGGACTTCCACCTACGAGCAGTACTTC. Protein: CASSLGTSTYEQYF. Variable domain in full (rest from reference TRBV7-9 and TRBJ2-7): DTGVSQNPRHKITKRGQNVTFRCDPISEHNRLYWYRQTLGQGPEFLTYFQNEAQLEKSRLLSDRFSAERPKGSFSTLEIQRTEQGDSAMYLCASSLGTSTYEQYFGPGTRLTVT.

The chain employs TRBV20-1 and TRBJ1-4; possibly TRBD1 for D (6 bases). Trimming shortened V by 2 bases and J by 4 bases, and 17 bases separated the two germline ends. CDR3 length equals 16 residues. Germline V gives CDR1 DFQATT, CDR2 SNEGSKA (reference sequence). The CDR3 bases are TGCAGTGCTAGAACAACAAAAGGGACATATAATGAAAAACTGTTTTTT. Translating gives CSARTTKGTYNEKLFF.

The chain is built from TRBV6-1 and TRBJ2-5; 15 bases match TRBD2. Germline trimming cut 3 bases from V and 7 bases from J; bases unmatched to any gene: 0. Germline CDR1 MNHNS, CDR2 SASEGT. The CDR3 is 14 residues long. This CDR3 is CASSEGLAGGTQYF. DNA of the CDR3: TGTGCCAGCAGTGAGGGACTAGCGGGGGGGACCCAGTACTTC.

This clonotype was seen only a few times. The V call is TRBV11-2, the J call TRBJ2-5, with D unclear. The CDR3 length is 14 residues. The V end lost 1 base, the J end lost 4 bases, and 10 bases lay between the germline ends. Germline loops: CDR1 SGHAT, CDR2 FQNNGV. The CDR3 loop reads CASSLVVGSETQYF. CDR3 DNA: TGTGCCAGCAGCTTAGTGGTGGGGTCAGAGACCCAGTACTTC. The whole variable domain, remainder taken from reference TRBV11-2 and TRBJ2-5, is EAGVAQSPRYKIIEKRQSVAFWCNPISGHATLYWYQQILGQGPKLLIQFQNNGVVDDSQLPKDRFSAERLKGVDSTLKIQPAKLEDSAVYLCASSLVVGSETQYFGPGTRLLVL.

The chain couples TRBV19 to TRBJ2-5; 10 bases align to TRBD2. The CDR3 length is 14 residues. The V and J ends lost 7 bases and 7 bases, in that order; junction bases with no gene match: 9. CDR1 LNHDA and CDR2 SQIVND come from the germline V gene (reference sequence). The CDR3 DNA sequence: TGTGCCAGTAAAGAGCGGGGGGGCCTAGGGACCCAGTACTTC. Translated: CASKERGGLGTQYF.

This clonotype appeared a few times. The genes are TRBV6-1 and TRBJ2-7; a possible D gene is TRBD2 (7 bases). This CDR3 contains 15 residues. V was shortened by 5 bases and J by 0 bases, with 14 bases between the two germline ends. The germline CDR1 and CDR2 sequences are MNHNS and SASEGT. The CDR3 sequence: CASSTEGGTSYEQYF. CDR3 nucleotides: TGTGCCAGCAGTACCGAGGGGGGGACCTCCTACGAGCAGTACTTC.

This clonotype was seen only a few times. The V gene is TRBV7-9, the J gene TRBJ1-1; 7 nucleotides align to TRBD1. The CDR3 has 16 residues. In germline, CDR1 is SEHNR, CDR2 FQNEAQ (reference sequence). The V segment lost 1 base and the J segment 1 base; nucleotides outside the gene matches: 6. Here the CDR3 reads CASSLVWEGANTEAFF. CDR3 bases: TGTGCCAGCAGCTTAGTGTGGGAGGGGGCGAACACTGAAGCTTTCTTT.

The rearrangement links TRBV6-5 to TRBJ1-2; no reliable D call. The germline gives CDR1 MNHEY, CDR2 SVGAGI. The CDR3 length is 15 residues. Trimming left V 0 bases short and J 0 bases short, with 8 bases between. CDR3: CASSYSGRSNYGYTF. CDR3 in DNA: TGTGCCAGCAGTTACTCGGGCAGGTCTAACTATGGCTACACCTTC.